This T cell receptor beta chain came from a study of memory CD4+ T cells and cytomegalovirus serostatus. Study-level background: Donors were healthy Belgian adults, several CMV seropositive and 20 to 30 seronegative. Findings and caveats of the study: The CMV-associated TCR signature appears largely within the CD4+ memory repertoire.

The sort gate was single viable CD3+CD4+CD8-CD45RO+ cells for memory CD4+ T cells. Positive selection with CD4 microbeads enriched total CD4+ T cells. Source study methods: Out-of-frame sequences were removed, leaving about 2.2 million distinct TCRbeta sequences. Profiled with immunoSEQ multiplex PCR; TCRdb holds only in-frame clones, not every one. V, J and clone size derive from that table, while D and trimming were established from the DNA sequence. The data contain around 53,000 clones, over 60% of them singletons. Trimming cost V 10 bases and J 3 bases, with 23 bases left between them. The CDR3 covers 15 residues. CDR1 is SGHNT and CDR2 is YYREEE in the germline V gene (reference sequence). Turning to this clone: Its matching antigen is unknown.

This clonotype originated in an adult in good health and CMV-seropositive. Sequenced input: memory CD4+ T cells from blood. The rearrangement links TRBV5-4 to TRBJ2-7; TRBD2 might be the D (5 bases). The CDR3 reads CAYRHSKGSIYEQYF. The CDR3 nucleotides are TGTGCCTACCGGCACTCTAAAGGGAGTATCTACGAGCAGTACTTC.